This section outlines one TCR beta chain sequence together with its context. No antigen is known for it. There are 14 residues in the CDR3. Germline V gene lookup returns CDR1 MDHEN and CDR2 SYDVKM. Trimming took 2 bases from V and 13 from J; bases not matched to a gene: 5. The data were taken from a study of blood T cells in healthy people across ages. Study-wide points: Donor CMV status, an unknown factor, possibly confounded changes in expanded clonotypes. While age rose, TCR beta diversity per million T cells dropped in a roughly linear way. More naive CD4+ cells and higher diversity marked long-lived donors relative to aged donors.

Together with a sample-barcoded 5' primer, a J-beta primer mix was included in a second PCR lasting roughly 6 to 12 cycles. TCRdb analysed the 5' RACE reads with MiXCR anew, one entry per CDR3 protein. This sample has fewer than 2 million distinct CDR3 sequences, with more than 35% found just once. Donors were systemically healthy Caucasian individuals from Russia aged roughly 6 to 100 years. The sequence was collected from a human donor in good health. The genes are TRBV28 and TRBJ2-1, with TRBD2 matching over 13 bases. The specimen was blood. The CDR3 coding sequence is TGTGCCAGCAGTTTAGGACTAGCGGGGGCAGTACAGTTCTTC. Encoded protein: CASSLGLAGAVQFF. Supplemented by reference TRBV28 and TRBJ2-1, the full variable domain reads DVKVTQSSRYLVKRTGEKVFLECVQDMDHENMFWYRQDPGLGLRLIYFSYDVKMKEKGDIPEGYSVSREKKERFSLILESASTNQTSMYLCASSLGLAGAVQFFGPGTRLTVL.